The clone carrying this T cell receptor beta chain turned up a few times. This specimen comes from a study of blood T cell repertoires in COVID-19. Study-wide context: From the United States, Italy and Spain came samples of acute and convalescent COVID-19. T cells, B-cell-depleted T cells, or PBMCs supplied cDNA or gDNA.

Followed over time, Seattle patients had been enrolled while infection was active. Per the study methods: Reference gene primer amplification yielded estimated nucleated cell counts. TCRdb's table, derived via immunoSEQ multiplex PCR, lists solely in-frame clones and lacks some. V, J and clone size are taken as reported in that table, and D and trimming were inferred from the DNA itself. The data contain 300,000 to 450,000 clones, roughly 90% of them singletons. This CDR3 spans 16 amino acids. V lost 0 bases, J lost 8 bases, and 11 bases stayed unmatched. The germline gives CDR1 SGDLS, CDR2 YYNGEE. What was sequenced was peripheral blood. This TCR came from a woman in her sixties with COVID-19, enrolled during active disease. The genes are TRBV9 and TRBJ1-3; 7 nucleotides agree with TRBD1. Written as DNA, the CDR3 is TGTGCCAGCAGCGTAGAAGGCCAGGGGGTATGGGACACCATATATTTT. It codes for CASSVEGQGVWDTIYF.